This record covers a single T cell receptor (beta chain). In germline, CDR1 is KGHSH, CDR2 LQKENI. The CDR3 is 16 amino acids. The V gene end was trimmed by 2 bases and the J gene end by 0 bases; junction bases not matched to a gene: 4. The data were taken from a study of control samples from healthy donors and cancer patients. Here immunoSEQ multiplex PCR was the method, and the copy in TCRdb shows in-frame clones only, minus some. The data show over 120,000 clones, 91% seen once. This TCR was recovered from a man aged 25-45 years in good health. The sample taken for sequencing was blood. This chain joins TRBV18 and TRBJ2-1; TRBD1 matches 7 bases. CDR3 bases: TGTGCCAGCTCACCAGAGACAGGGTCCTCCTACAATGAGCAGTTCTTC. It is translated as CASSPETGSSYNEQFF.